The 5 T cell receptor beta chains in this list originate from one sample, sequenced in a study of control samples from healthy donors and cancer patients. Clones were read by immunoSEQ multiplex PCR, and TCRdb kept only the in-frame ones, dropping some. The table has around 50,000 clones, over 85% seen once. The sequenced material came from PBMCs. Source of these receptors: a man aged 35-49 years with colorectal cancer.

The chain combines TRBV6-6 with TRBJ2-1; 9 bases are shared with TRBD1. CDR3 length: 18 residues. From germline, CDR1 is MNHNY and CDR2 SVGAGI (reference sequence). Losses at the gene ends were 5 bases for V and 8 bases for J; bases not matched to a gene: 19. CDR3: CASSHRTFNRGRKDEQFF. The DNA for the CDR3 is TGTGCCAGCAGTCATAGAACATTCAACAGGGGGCGCAAGGATGAGCAGTTCTTC.

The V and J genes are TRBV6-1 and TRBJ1-5; D remains ambiguous. Germline CDR1 and CDR2: MNHNS and SASEGT. Between the trimmed V and J ends, which lost 3 bases and 4 bases, there was a span of 13 bases. The CDR3 is 15 residues long. CDR3 sequence (DNA): TGTGCCAGCAGTGACGTACCGGGATGGAATCAGCCCCAGCATTTT. Amino acid sequence: CASSDVPGWNQPQHF.

The V gene is TRBV7-9, the J gene TRBJ1-1; tentative D call: TRBD1 (5 bases). CDR1 and CDR2 (germline): SEHNR, FQNEAQ (reference sequence). CDR3 size: 15 residues. The V gene lost 5 bases and the J gene lost 4 bases, with 17 bases spanning the gap. The CDR3 loop reads CASSPRGFEGTEAFF. The CDR3, as DNA: TGTGCCAGCAGCCCTCGGGGGTTTGAGGGCACTGAAGCTTTCTTT.

This chain links TRBV7-8 with TRBJ2-1, with 9 bases fitting TRBD1. V lost 5 bases and J lost 7; bases outside the gene matches: 3. The CDR3 sequence is 13 residues long. CDR1 is SGHVS and CDR2 is FQNEAQ in the germline V gene. DNA for the CDR3: TGTGCCAGCAGCAGAGACAGGGGGAATGAGCAGTTCTTC. Encoded protein: CASSRDRGNEQFF.

This clone has only a few counts. The chain uses TRBV28 and TRBJ2-1; D is ambiguous. CDR1 is MDHEN and CDR2 is SYDVKM in the germline V gene. This CDR3 has 16 residues. Trimming stripped 3 bases from V and 4 bases from J, with 16 bases between. This CDR3 is CASSFITELVYNEQFF. CDR3 coding DNA: TGTGCCAGCAGTTTTATAACTGAGTTAGTTTACAATGAGCAGTTCTTC.